The clone carrying this TCR beta chain has just one count. What it binds is unknown. With 60 Vbeta and 13 Jbeta primers, the PCR was carried out. TCRdb's copy holds only in-frame clones and misses some; the assay was immunoSEQ multiplex PCR. The sample carries some 130,000 clones, 79% recorded once. These data belong to a study of cytomegalovirus exposure and HLA in healthy donors. General observations from the study: The authors enumerated some 160 TCR beta chains as linked to cytomegalovirus.

The CDR3 contains 16 residues. The J segment lost 3 bases and the V segment lost 2 bases, leaving 7 bases of the junction unmatched. CDR1 is SNHLY, CDR2 FYNNEI, per germline. The J gene is TRBJ2-3, the V gene TRBV2; TRBD2 matches at 8 bases. The clonotype was recovered from a man aged 40-50 years in good health and CMV-seropositive. Sequencing was carried out using PBMCs. The CDR3 is CASSEKVLAGTDTQYF. CDR3 coding DNA: TGTGCCAGCAGTGAAAAAGTTTTAGCGGGAACAGATACGCAGTATTTT.